This T cell receptor (beta chain) was sequenced for a study of CD8 T cells in ankylosing spondylitis. The study, taken as a whole, reports: Fewer than 10 highly homologous variants formed a TCR beta motif that appeared characteristic of ankylosing spondylitis blood.

This CDR3 has 15 amino acids. Trimming took 5 bases from V and 3 from J; bases not matched to a gene: 10. Looked up from germline, CDR1 is DFQATT and CDR2 is SNEGSKA (reference sequence). In TCRdb, the 5' RACE reads were re-called with MiXCR into one record per CDR3 protein. The sample lists around 890,000 distinct CDR3 sequences; approximately 10% were seen once. This clonotype was observed a handful of times. Its target is unknown. Sequencing input: blood, either unsorted or a sorted T cell fraction (not recorded which). The rearrangement links TRBV20-1 to TRBJ2-1, with TRBD1 identical over 7 bases. This TCR derives from a male donor with ankylosing spondylitis. The CDR3 loop reads CSAAEGAAFYNEQFF. Written as DNA, the CDR3 is TGCAGTGCTGCTGAGGGGGCCGCTTTCTACAATGAGCAGTTCTTC.